This TCR beta chain is from a study of blood T cells in healthy people across ages. The CDR3 runs 16 residues. V shed 4 bases and J shed 13 bases, with 26 bases lying between them. Per germline, CDR1 MNHNY and CDR2 SVGAGI (reference sequence). This clonotype has just one count. What it binds is unknown. Study-wide findings and caveats: Naive T cell percentage by flow cytometry tracked strongly with beta diversity.

Sample-barcoded 5' priming and a J-beta primer mix drove a second PCR of about 6 to 12 cycles. MiXCR, applied by TCRdb to the 5' RACE reads, yields one record per CDR3 protein. The data show around 1,500,000 distinct CDR3 sequences, roughly 30% seen once. Source material: blood. The receptor comes from a woman aged 25 to 39 in good health. The rearrangement joins TRBV6-6 to TRBJ2-4, with D possibly being TRBD2 (5 bases). The CDR3 sequence: CASSLPPAETNNEQYF. CDR3 DNA sequence: TGTGCCAGCAGTTTACCTCCAGCGGAGACGAACAATGAGCAGTACTTC.